This T cell receptor (beta chain) stems from a study of cytomegalovirus exposure and HLA in healthy donors. Overall study findings and caveats: As was reported, the HLA-A and HLA-B alleles of most subjects were accurately predicted from TCR beta sequences.

The PCR employed 60 Vbeta primers together with 13 Jbeta primers. Generated by immunoSEQ multiplex PCR, the TCRdb table keeps only in-frame clones and is missing some. The sample includes over 55,000 clones, 70% of them seen just once. This CDR3 spans 15 amino acids. Germline values: CDR1 SGHTA, CDR2 FQGNSA. With V trimmed by 2 bases and J by 8 bases, 7 bases remained unmatched. A word on this clone: Its antigen is currently unknown.

It was healthy bone marrow donors who served as donors. This clonotype was sampled from a woman aged 45-60 years in good health and CMV-seropositive. V usage is TRBV7-2 and J usage is TRBJ2-3, with 10 positions matching TRBD2. The sequenced sample was PBMCs. This chain's CDR3 is CASSLSGGGLSTQYF. The CDR3 nucleotides read TGTGCCAGCAGCTTAAGCGGGGGGGGGTTGAGTACGCAGTATTTT.